The sequence of this T cell receptor (beta chain) was determined in a study of T cell changes during pregnancy in multiple sclerosis. Profiling relied on immunoSEQ multiplex PCR, and the TCRdb table lists in-frame clones only, not all of them. The table includes about 50,000 clones, around 90% detected once. The germline V and J ends were trimmed by 1 base and 4 bases, with 10 bases remaining between them. The CDR3 is 14 amino acids. CDR1 and CDR2 (germline): SGHTA, FQGNSA. With respect to this clone: Other DNA sequences in the same sample also yield this CDR3.

This material consisted of CD4+ T cells from peripheral blood mononuclear cells, taken after pregnancy. J is TRBJ2-5 and V is TRBV7-2, with a weak D call TRBD1 (6 bases). This sequence was found in a female donor with multiple sclerosis, enrolled in a pregnancy study. CDR3 sequence reads: CASSLGQGTETQYF. Written as DNA, the CDR3 is TGTGCCAGCAGCTTAGGGCAGGGGACAGAGACCCAGTACTTC.